This T cell receptor (beta chain) was recovered during a study of T cell responses to AZD1222 COVID-19 vaccine. V shed 4 bases and J 6 bases; nucleotides not matched to a gene: 3. This CDR3 is built from 13 residues. Per the germline V gene, CDR1 is SGHTA and CDR2 is FQGNSA. Clones were read by immunoSEQ multiplex PCR, and TCRdb kept only the in-frame ones, dropping some. The sample consists of about 120,000 clones, approximately 88% of them appearing once. Broader study findings: Sampled repertoires all dated from after the peak T cell response. With two AZD1222 doses given, Spike-specific TCR breadth and depth both rose. Reportedly, close to half of spike-specific TCRs are directed against unmutated variant regions.

Points on this clone: Its antigen is currently unknown.

This clonotype was obtained from an adult in good health. The starting material was peripheral blood, obtained on day 0 of AZD1222 vaccination. The chain carries TRBV7-2 and TRBJ2-7; 10 bases align to TRBD2. The CDR3 DNA follows: TGTGCCAGCAGCTCCGGGACTAGCGCCGAGCAGTACTTC. This codes for CASSSGTSAEQYF.